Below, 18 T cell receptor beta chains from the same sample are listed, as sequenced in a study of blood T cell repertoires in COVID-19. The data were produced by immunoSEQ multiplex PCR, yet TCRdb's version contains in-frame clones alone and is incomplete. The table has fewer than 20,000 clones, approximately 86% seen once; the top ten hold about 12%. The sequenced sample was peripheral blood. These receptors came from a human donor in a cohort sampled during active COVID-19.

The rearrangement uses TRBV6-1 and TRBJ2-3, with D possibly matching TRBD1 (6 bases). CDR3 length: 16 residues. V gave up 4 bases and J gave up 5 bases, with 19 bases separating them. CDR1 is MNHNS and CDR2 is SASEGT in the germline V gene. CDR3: CASSVDWVTGLDTQYF. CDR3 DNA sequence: TGTGCCAGCAGTGTAGACTGGGTCACAGGGCTAGATACGCAGTATTTT.

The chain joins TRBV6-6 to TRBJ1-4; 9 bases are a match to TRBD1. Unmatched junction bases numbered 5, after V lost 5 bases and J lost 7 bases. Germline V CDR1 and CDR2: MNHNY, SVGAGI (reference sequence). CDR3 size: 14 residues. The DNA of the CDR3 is TGTGCCAGCAGTCGGGGACAGGGAGTTGAAAAACTGTTTTTT. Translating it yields CASSRGQGVEKLFF.

CDR3 protein: CASSRGQEDYGYTF. The DNA of the CDR3 is TGTGCCAGCAGTCGGGGACAGGAAGACTATGGCTACACCTTC. This sequence joins TRBV5-6 and TRBJ1-2, with TRBD1 identical over 8 bases. Germline V lookup: CDR1 SGHDT, CDR2 YYEEEE. The J segment lost 3 bases and the V segment lost 5 bases, leaving 6 bases of the junction unmatched. This CDR3 is 14 amino acids long.

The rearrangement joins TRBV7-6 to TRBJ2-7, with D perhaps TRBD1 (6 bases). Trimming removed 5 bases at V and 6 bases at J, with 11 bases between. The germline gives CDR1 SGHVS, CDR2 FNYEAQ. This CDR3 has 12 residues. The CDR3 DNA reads TGTGCCAGCAGCCTACAGGGCTCCGAGCAGTACTTC. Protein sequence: CASSLQGSEQYF. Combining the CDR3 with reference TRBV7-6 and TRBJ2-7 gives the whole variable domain GAGVSQSPRYKVTKRGQDVALRCDPISGHVSLYWYRQALGQGPEFLTYFNYEAQQDKSGLPNDRFSAERPEGSISTLTIQRTEQRDSAMYRCASSLQGSEQYFGPGTRLTVT.

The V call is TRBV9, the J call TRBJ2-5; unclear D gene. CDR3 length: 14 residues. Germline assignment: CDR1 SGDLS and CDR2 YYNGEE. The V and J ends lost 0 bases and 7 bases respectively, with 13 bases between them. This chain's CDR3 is CASSVDEGRRTQYF. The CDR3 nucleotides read TGTGCCAGCAGCGTAGATGAAGGTCGGAGGACCCAGTACTTC.

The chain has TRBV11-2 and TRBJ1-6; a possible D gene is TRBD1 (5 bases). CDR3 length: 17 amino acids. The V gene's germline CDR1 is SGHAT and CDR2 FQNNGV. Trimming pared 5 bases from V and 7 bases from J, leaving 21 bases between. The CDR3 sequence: CASSRQTEIGLNSPLHF. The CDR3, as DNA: TGTGCCAGCAGCCGACAGACAGAAATAGGCTTGAATTCACCCCTCCACTTT.

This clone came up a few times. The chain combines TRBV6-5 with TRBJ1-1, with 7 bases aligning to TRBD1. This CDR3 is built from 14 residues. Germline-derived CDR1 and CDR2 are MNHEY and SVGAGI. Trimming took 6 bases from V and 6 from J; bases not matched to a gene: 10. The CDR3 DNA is TGTGCCAGCAGCCTGGGACAGTTTAACGCTGAAGCTTTCTTT. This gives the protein CASSLGQFNAEAFF.

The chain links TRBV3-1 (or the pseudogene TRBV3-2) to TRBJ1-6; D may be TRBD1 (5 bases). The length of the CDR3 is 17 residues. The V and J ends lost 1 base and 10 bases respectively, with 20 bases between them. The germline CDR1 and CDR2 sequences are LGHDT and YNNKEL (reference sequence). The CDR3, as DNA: TGTGCCAGCAGCCAAGCGGAAGGGGCGCTCTCCTACTCACCCCTCCACTTT. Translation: CASSQAEGALSYSPLHF.

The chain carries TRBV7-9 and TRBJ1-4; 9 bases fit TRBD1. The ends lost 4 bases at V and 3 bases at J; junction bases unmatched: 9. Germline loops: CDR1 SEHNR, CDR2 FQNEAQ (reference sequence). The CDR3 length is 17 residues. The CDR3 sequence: CASSSRDRGVANEKLFF. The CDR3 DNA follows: TGTGCCAGCAGCTCCCGAGACAGGGGGGTAGCTAATGAAAAACTGTTTTTT.

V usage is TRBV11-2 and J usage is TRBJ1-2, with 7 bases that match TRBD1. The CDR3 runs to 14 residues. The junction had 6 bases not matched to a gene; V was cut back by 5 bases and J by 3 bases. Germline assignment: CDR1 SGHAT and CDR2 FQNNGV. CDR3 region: CASSPPGTDYGYTF. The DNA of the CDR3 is TGTGCCAGCAGCCCTCCCGGGACAGACTATGGCTACACCTTC.

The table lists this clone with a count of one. The CDR3 here is CASSQDEGHPHTEAFF. The DNA for the CDR3 is TGTGCCAGCAGCCAAGATGAGGGACATCCCCACACTGAAGCTTTCTTT. The V call is TRBV3-1 (or the pseudogene TRBV3-2), the J call TRBJ1-1, with D perhaps TRBD1 (6 bases). The V end was cut by 0 bases, the J end by 3 bases, with 14 bases between. The CDR3 has 16 amino acids. CDR1 is LGHDT, CDR2 YNNKEL, per germline (reference sequence).

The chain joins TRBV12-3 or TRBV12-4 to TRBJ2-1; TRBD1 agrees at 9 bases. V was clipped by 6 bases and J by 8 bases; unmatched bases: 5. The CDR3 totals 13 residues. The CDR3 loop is CASSSGQGHEQFF. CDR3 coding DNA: TGTGCCAGCAGCTCGGGACAGGGACATGAGCAGTTCTTC.

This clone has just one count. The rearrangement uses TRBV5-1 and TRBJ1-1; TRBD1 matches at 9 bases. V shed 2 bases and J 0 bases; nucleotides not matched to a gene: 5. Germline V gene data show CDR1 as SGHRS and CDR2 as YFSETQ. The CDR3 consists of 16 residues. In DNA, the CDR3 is TGCGCCAGCAGCTTACTCGGGACAGGGCTGAACACTGAAGCTTTCTTT. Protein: CASSLLGTGLNTEAFF.

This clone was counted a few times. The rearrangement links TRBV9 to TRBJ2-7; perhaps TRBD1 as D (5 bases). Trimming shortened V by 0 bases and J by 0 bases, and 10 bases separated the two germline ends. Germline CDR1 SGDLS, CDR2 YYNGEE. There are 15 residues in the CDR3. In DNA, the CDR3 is TGTGCCAGCAGCGTAGGAGACAGCAACTCCTACGAGCAGTACTTC. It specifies CASSVGDSNSYEQYF.

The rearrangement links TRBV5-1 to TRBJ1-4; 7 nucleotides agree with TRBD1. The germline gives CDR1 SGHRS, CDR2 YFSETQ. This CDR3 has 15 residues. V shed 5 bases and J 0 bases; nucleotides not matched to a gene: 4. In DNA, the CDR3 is TGCGCCAGCAGTTACGGACAGGCAACTAATGAAAAACTGTTTTTT. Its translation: CASSYGQATNEKLFF. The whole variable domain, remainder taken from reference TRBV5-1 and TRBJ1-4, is KAGVTQTPRYLIKTRGQQVTLSCSPISGHRSVSWYQQTPGQGLQFLFEYFSETQRNKGNFPGRFSGRQFSNSRSEMNVSTLELGDSALYLCASSYGQATNEKLFFGSGTQLSVL.

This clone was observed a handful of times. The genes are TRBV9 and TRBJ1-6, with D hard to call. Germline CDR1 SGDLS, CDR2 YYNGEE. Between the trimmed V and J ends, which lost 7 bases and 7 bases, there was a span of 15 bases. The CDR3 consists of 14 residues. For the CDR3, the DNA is TGTGCCAGCGGAGAGGGAACCCTCAATTCACCCCTCCACTTT. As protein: CASGEGTLNSPLHF.

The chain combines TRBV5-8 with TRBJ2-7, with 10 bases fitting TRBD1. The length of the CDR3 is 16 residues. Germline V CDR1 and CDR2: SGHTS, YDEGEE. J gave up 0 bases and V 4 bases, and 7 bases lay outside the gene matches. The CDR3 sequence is CASSRGQGILSYEQYF. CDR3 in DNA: TGTGCCAGCAGCAGGGGACAGGGGATACTCTCCTACGAGCAGTACTTC. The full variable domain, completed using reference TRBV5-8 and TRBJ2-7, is EAGVTQSPTHLIKTRGQQATLRCSPISGHTSVYWYQQALGLGLQFLLWYDEGEERNRGNFPPRFSGRQFPNYSSELNVNALELEDSALYLCASSRGQGILSYEQYFGPGTRLTVT.

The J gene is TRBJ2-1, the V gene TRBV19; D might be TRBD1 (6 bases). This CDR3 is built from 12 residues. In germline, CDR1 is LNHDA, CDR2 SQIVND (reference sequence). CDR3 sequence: CASDSPYNEQFF. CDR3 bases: TGTGCGTCGGACAGTCCCTACAATGAGCAGTTCTTC.